This TCR beta chain appears in the sequencing data of a study of blood T cell repertoires in COVID-19. Germline V gene lookup returns CDR1 SGHTA and CDR2 FQGTGA. The CDR3 has 13 residues. Trimming cost V 2 bases and J 3 bases, with 4 bases left between them. Per the study methods: From reference gene primer amplification, estimates of nucleated cell counts were derived. Measured with immunoSEQ multiplex PCR; TCRdb has only the in-frame clones, and not every one. Clone size and the V and J calls come from that table; the DNA yielded D and trimming. The sample contains 250,000 to 350,000 clones, 70% to 90% of which appear only once. Membership in each cohort depended on participant-reported clinical history. Cohort 3 donors counted as recovered after two negative PCRs, clearance, or resolved symptoms.

This clonotype was sampled from a woman in her 30s who had recovered from COVID-19. Sequences were obtained from PBMCs or T cells enriched from blood (not recorded which). This chain joins TRBV7-3 and TRBJ2-2, with D hard to call. CDR3 protein: CASSLGHTGELFF. CDR3 sequence (DNA): TGTGCCAGCAGCTTAGGGCACACCGGGGAGCTGTTTTTT. The whole variable domain, filled in from reference TRBV7-3 and TRBJ2-2, reads GAGVSQTPSNKVTEKGKYVELRCDPISGHTALYWYRQSLGQGPEFLIYFQGTGAADDSGLPNDRFFAVRPEGSVSTLKIQRTERGDSAVYLCASSLGHTGELFFGEGSRLTVL.